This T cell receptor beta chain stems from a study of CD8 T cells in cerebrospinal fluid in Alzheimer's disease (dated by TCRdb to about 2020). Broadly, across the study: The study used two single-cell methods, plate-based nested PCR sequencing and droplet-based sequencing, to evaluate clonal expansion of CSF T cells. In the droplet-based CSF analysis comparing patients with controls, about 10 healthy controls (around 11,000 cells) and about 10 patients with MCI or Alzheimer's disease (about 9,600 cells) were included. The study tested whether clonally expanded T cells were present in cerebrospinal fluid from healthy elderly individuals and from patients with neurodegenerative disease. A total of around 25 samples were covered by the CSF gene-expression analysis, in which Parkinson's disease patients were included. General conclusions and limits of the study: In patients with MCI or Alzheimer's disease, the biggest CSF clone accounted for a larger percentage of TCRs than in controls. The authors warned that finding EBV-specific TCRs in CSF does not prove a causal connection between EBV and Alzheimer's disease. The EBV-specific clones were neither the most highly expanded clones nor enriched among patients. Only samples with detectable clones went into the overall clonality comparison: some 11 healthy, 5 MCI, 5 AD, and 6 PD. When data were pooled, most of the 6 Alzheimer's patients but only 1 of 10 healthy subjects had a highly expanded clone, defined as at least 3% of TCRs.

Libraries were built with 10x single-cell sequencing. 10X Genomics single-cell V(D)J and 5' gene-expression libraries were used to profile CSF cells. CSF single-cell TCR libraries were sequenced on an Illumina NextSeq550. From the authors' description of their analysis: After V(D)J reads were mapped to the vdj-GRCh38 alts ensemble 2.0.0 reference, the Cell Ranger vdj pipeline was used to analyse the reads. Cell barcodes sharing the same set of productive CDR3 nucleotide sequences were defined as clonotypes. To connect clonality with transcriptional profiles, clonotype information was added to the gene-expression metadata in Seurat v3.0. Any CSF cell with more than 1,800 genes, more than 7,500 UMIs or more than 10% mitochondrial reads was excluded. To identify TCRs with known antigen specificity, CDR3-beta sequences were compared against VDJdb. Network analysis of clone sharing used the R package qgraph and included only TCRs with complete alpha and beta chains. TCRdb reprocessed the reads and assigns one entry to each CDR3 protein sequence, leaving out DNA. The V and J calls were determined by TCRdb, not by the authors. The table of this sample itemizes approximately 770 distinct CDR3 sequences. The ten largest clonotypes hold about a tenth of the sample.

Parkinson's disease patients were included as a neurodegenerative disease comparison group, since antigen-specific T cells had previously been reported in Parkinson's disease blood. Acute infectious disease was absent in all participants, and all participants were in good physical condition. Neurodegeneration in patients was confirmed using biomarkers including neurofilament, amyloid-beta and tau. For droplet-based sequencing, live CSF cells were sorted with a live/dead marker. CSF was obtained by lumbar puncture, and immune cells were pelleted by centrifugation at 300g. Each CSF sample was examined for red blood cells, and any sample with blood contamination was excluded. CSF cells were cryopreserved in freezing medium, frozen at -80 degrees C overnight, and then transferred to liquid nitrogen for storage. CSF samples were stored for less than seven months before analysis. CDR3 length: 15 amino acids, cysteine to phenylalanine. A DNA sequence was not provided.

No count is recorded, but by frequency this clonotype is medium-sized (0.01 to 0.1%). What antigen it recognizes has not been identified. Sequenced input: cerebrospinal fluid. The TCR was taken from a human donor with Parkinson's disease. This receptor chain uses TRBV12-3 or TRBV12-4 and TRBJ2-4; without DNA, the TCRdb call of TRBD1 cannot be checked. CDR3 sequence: CASSPYGPGKNIQYF.